The count of the clone carrying this TCR beta chain is one. iRepertoire HTBI primers and Arm-PCR of CDR3 regions built TCR beta libraries. TCRdb reprocessed the multiplex PCR reads via MiXCR and lists one record per CDR3 protein. The sample includes fewer than 600,000 distinct CDR3 sequences, approximately 23% of them seen just once. This specimen comes from a study of regulatory T cells in long-lasting Graves disease. Trimming took 2 bases from V and 3 from J, leaving 14 bases between them. Per germline, CDR1 KGHSH and CDR2 LQKENI. CDR3 length equals 16 residues. As for time point: persistent/refractory GD, antithyroid drugs over 5 years with positive TRAb. From RNA extracted from PBMCs, the TCR library was made.

This chain uses TRBV18 with TRBJ1-5; D remains ambiguous. This TCR was sampled from a female donor with Graves disease. The sample consisted of peripheral blood mononuclear cells (PBMCs), taken when the disease was refractory, from a patient treated with antithyroid drugs. In DNA form, the CDR3 reads TGTGCCAGCTCACCAGGGTCGCCGACGGCCAATCAGCCCCAGCATTTT. It encodes CASSPGSPTANQPQHF. Variable domain in full (rest from reference TRBV18 and TRBJ1-5): NAGVMQNPRHLVRRRGQEARLRCSPMKGHSHVYWYRQLPEEGLKFMVYLQKENIIDESGMPKERFSAEFPKEGPSILRIQQVVRGDSAAYFCASSPGSPTANQPQHFGDGTRLSIL.